The entry below describes one T cell receptor (beta chain). Its cognate antigen is unknown. The record originates from a study of cytomegalovirus exposure and HLA in healthy donors. In germline, CDR1 is SGHTA, CDR2 FQGNSA. Trimming took off 0 bases at V and 9 bases at J, with 9 bases between the two ends. The CDR3 extends over 12 amino acids. General study results and limits: In vitro testing confirmed a few CMV-associated chains as specific for CMV antigens.

PCR employed 60 Vbeta and 13 Jbeta primers. Profiling relied on immunoSEQ multiplex PCR, and the TCRdb table lists in-frame clones only, not all of them. The table includes around 160,000 clones, 77% detected once. The specimen sequenced was PBMCs. The TCR originated in a woman between 40 and 55 years old in good health and CMV-seropositive. This chain links TRBV7-2 with TRBJ2-7, with D possibly matching TRBD2 (5 bases). The CDR3: CASSLADAGQYF. Written as DNA, the CDR3 is TGTGCCAGCAGCTTAGCGGACGCGGGGCAGTACTTC.